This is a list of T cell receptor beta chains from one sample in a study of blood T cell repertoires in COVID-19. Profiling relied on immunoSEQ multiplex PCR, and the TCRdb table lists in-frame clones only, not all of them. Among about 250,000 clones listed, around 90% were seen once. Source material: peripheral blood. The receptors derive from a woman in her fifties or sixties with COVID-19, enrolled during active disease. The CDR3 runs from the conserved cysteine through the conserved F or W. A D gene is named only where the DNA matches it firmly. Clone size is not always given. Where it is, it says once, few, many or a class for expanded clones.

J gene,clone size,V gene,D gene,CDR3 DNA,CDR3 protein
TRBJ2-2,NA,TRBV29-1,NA,TGCAGCGTCGCAGGGAGGAGCACCGGGGAGCTGTTTTTT,CSVAGRSTGELFF
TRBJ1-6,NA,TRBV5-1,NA,TGCGCCAGCTCCAACCGGGACACTGAGAGCTATAATTCACCCCTCCACTTT,CASSNRDTESYNSPLHF
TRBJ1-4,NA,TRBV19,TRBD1,TGTGCCAGTAGTAAGGCCGGGACAGGGTTACTTGAAAAACTGTTTTTT,CASSKAGTGLLEKLFF
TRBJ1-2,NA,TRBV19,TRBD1,TGTGCCAGTAGTAACAGGGGGCATAACTATGGCTACACCTTC,CASSNRGHNYGYTF
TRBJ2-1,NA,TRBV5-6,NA,TGTGCCAGCAGTCTTATTAGCTCCTACAATGAGCAGTTCTTC,CASSLISSYNEQFF
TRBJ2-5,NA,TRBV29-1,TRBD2,TGCAGCGTTGAAGATCCGGGGGGGACCCAGTACTTC,CSVEDPGGTQYF
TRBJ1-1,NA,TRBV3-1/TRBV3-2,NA,TGTGCCAGCAGCCAAGATCTGAGGGCCACTGAAGCTTTCTTT,CASSQDLRATEAFF
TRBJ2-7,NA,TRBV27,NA,TGTGCCAGCAGTTTCCCAGGGGTAGCAGCGCAGTACTTC,CASSFPGVAAQYF
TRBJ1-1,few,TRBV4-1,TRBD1,TGCGCCAGCAGCCAGCGACCAGGGACAGGGGACACTGAAGCTTTCTTT,CASSQRPGTGDTEAFF
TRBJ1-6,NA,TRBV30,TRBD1,TGTGCCTGGAGACAGGGGGTCTACTATAATTCACCCCTCCACTTT,CAWRQGVYYNSPLHF
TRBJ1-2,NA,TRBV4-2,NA,TGTGCCAGCAGCCAAGTCGTCTCAGCGAACTATGGCTACACCTTC,CASSQVVSANYGYTF
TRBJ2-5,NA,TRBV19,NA,TGTGCCAGTAAATTAACAGCTGAGGAGACCCAGTACTTC,CASKLTAEETQYF
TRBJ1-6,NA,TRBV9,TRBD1,TGTGCCAGCAGCGTAGGTTGGGACAGCCCTAATTCACCCCTCCACTTT,CASSVGWDSPNSPLHF
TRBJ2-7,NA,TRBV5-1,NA,TGCGCCAGCAGCTTGGGCCAGGGTTGGGACGAGCAGTACTTC,CASSLGQGWDEQYF
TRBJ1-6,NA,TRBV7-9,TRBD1,TGTGCCAGCAGCTGGGGGACAGGGACAATAACGGGGTATAATTCACCCCTCCACTTT,CASSWGTGTITGYNSPLHF
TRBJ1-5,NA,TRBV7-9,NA,TGTGCCAGCAGCTCGGACCCAGGGAAGCCCCAGCATTTT,CASSSDPGKPQHF
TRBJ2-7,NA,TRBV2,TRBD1,TGTGCCAGCAGTTGGACAGGGGGCGAGCAGTACTTC,CASSWTGGEQYF
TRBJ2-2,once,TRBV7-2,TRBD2,TGTGCCAGCAGCTTATTTGCTAGCGGGGGACTCCCCCCCGGGGAGCTGTTTTTT,CASSLFASGGLPPGELFF
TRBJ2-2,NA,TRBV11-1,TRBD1,TGTGCCAGCACCGATCGGGGACAGGGGATAACCGGGGAGCTGTTTTTT,CASTDRGQGITGELFF
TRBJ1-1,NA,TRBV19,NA,TGTGCCAGTAGTTACGGGTTTATTGGCACTGAAGCTTTCTTT,CASSYGFIGTEAFF
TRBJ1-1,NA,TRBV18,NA,TGTGCCAGCTCACTACAAGGGGGATGGAACACTGAAGCTTTCTTT,CASSLQGGWNTEAFF
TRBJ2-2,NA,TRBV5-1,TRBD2,TGCGCCAGCAGCTGGAGGGACTACCCGAACACCGGGGAGCTGTTTTTT,CASSWRDYPNTGELFF
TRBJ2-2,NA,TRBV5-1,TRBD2,TGCGCCAGCAGCTTGAACGGGGGGGCCACGTGGGAGCTGTTTTTT,CASSLNGGATWELFF
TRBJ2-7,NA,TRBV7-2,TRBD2,TGTGCCAGCAGCTTAGTTCCTAGCGGGGGGACCCTAGGGGAGCAGTACTTC,CASSLVPSGGTLGEQYF
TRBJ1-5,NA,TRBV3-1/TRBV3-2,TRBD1,TGTGCCAGCAGCTGGACAGGTAATCAGCCCCAGCATTTT,CASSWTGNQPQHF
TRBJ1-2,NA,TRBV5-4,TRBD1,TGTGCCAGCAGCTTTGCAGGGGGGAACTATGGCTACACCTTC,CASSFAGGNYGYTF
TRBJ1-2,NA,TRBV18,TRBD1,TGTGCCAGCTCACCGGACAGGGCAGAGGGCTACACCTTC,CASSPDRAEGYTF
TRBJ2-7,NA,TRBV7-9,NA,TGTGCCAGCAGCTTACAGACAGCCCGATTCAACGAGCAGTACTTC,CASSLQTARFNEQYF
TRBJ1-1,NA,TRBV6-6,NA,TGTGCCAGCCACGGGACAAAATACACTGAAGCTTTCTTT,CASHGTKYTEAFF
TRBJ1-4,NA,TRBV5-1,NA,TGCGCCAGCAGCTTGGAAGCAGGTGGAGGGGTGAATGAAAAACTGTTTTTT,CASSLEAGGGVNEKLFF
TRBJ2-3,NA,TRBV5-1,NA,TGCGCCAGCAGCTTCGGGGGGCTCAGAGATACGCAGTATTTT,CASSFGGLRDTQYF
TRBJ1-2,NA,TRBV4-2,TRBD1,TGTGCCAGCAGCCCAAACCAGGGGGCGGACTATGGCTACACCTTC,CASSPNQGADYGYTF
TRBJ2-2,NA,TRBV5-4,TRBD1,TGTGCCAGCAGCCCTCCGGGACAGGGGGTTACCGGGGAGCTGTTTTTT,CASSPPGQGVTGELFF
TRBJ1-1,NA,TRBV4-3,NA,TGCGCCAGCAGCCAAGGATCGTCCGGTGTGAACACTGAAGCTTTCTTT,CASSQGSSGVNTEAFF
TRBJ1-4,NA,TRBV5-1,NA,TGCGCCAGCAGCTTGGCATTTCGAGCTAATGAAAAACTGTTTTTT,CASSLAFRANEKLFF
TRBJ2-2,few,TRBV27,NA,TGTGCCAGCAGTTCGTTCGCGAACACCGGGGAGCTGTTTTTT,CASSSFANTGELFF
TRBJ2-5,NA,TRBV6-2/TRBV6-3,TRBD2,TGTGCCAGCAGTGGACCGAATCGGGGGGGCCAACAGACCCAGTACTTC,CASSGPNRGGQQTQYF
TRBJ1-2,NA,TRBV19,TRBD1,TGTGCCAGTAGTATAGACCATGGGACAGGTACCGGCTACACCTTC,CASSIDHGTGTGYTF
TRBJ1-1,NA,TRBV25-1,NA,TGTGCCAGCAGTGAGTTCCCTCCCACAACGAACACTGAAGCTTTCTTT,CASSEFPPTTNTEAFF
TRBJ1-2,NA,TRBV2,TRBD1,TGTGCCAGCACCCTGGCAGGGGGCTCCTATGGCTACACCTTC,CASTLAGGSYGYTF